This T cell receptor (beta chain) is drawn from a study of vaccination and CD4 T cells after COVID-19. Across the whole study: Sampling after COVID took place at a median of about 98 days (range 35 to 161) following diagnosis. Findings of the study overall: For convalescent patients, 304 of the 307 vaccine-specific clones analyzed were classified as spike mono-reactive. Sampling was limited to relatively few convalescent patients, with no early post-infection timepoints studied.

TCRdb recomputed calls from the PCR reads with MiXCR, one row per CDR3 protein. The sample has more than 35,000 distinct CDR3 sequences; 36% are singletons. This clonotype was counted between two and nine times. Its antigen is as yet unknown. Time point reported: late sampling 161 to 241 days after vaccination in three convalescent patients. Positive tests by PCR, dated March to December 2020, predated US Alpha, Beta and Delta variants. V dropped 1 base and J dropped 2 bases, with 9 bases sitting between them. This CDR3 is built from 15 residues. The germline CDR1 and CDR2 sequences are MDHEN and SYDVKM.

This receptor was obtained from a human donor who had recovered from COVID-19. Sequenced material: CD4+ T cells from blood, taken about 7 months after SARS-CoV-2 vaccination. The V call is TRBV28, the J call TRBJ1-5; no clear D gene. Here the CDR3 reads CASSLYAGGNQPQHF. CDR3 sequence (DNA): TGTGCCAGCAGTTTATACGCAGGCGGCAATCAGCCCCAGCATTTT.